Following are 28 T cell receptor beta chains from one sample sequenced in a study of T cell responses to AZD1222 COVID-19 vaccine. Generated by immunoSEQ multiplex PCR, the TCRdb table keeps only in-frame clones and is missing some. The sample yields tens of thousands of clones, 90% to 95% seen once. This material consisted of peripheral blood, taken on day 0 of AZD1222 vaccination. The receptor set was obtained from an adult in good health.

The CDR3 DNA reads TGTGCCAGCAGCGCGTCGGACGGAAACATTCAGTACTTC. Amino acids: CASSASDGNIQYF. The rearrangement links TRBV9 to TRBJ2-4; D remains unclear. CDR1 SGDLS and CDR2 YYNGEE come from the germline V gene. Trimming cost V 3 bases and J 6 bases, with 10 bases left between them. This CDR3 region has 13 residues.

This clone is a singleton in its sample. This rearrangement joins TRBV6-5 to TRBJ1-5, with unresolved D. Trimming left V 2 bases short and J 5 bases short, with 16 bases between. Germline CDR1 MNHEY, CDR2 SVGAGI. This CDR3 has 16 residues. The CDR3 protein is CASSYQMKREYQPQHF. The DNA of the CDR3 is TGTGCCAGCAGTTACCAAATGAAGCGGGAGTATCAGCCCCAGCATTTT.

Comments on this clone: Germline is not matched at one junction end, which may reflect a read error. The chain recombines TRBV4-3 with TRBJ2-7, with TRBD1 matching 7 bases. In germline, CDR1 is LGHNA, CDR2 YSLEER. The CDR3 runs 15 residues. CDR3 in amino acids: CASSQAWGTDYEQYF. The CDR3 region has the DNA TGCGCCAGCAGTCAAGCCTGGGGGACAGACTACGAGCAGTACTTC.

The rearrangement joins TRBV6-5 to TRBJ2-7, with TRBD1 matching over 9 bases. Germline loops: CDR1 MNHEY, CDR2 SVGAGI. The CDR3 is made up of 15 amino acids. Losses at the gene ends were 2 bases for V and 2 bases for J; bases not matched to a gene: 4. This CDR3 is CASSYTGQGAYEQYF. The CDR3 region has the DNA TGTGCCAGCAGTTACACGGGACAGGGCGCCTACGAGCAGTACTTC.

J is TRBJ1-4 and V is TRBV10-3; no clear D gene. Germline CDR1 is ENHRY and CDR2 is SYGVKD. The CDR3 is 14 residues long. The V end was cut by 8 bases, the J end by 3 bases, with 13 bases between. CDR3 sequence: CAIFDGVPNEKLFF. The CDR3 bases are TGTGCCATCTTTGACGGGGTACCTAATGAAAAACTGTTTTTT.

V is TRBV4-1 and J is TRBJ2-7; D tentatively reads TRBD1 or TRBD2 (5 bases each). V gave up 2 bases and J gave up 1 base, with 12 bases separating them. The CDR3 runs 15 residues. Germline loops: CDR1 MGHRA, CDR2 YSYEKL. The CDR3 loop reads CASSQFRDGSYEQYF. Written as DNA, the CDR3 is TGCGCCAGCAGCCAATTCCGGGACGGATCCTACGAGCAGTACTTC.

The CDR3 is CASSEPSTGNYEQYF. The DNA for the CDR3 is TGCGCCAGCAGTGAACCCTCGACAGGTAACTACGAGCAGTACTTC. The chain couples TRBV10-2 to TRBJ2-7; D may be TRBD1 (6 bases). This CDR3 comprises 15 residues. V was clipped by 3 bases and J by 3 bases, with 15 bases between them. Germline V gives CDR1 WSHSY, CDR2 SAAADI.

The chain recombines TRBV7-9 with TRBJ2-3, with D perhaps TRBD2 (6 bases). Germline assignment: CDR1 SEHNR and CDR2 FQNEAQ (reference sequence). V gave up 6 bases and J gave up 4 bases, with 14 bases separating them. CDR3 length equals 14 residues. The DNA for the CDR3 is TGTGCCAGCAGATACGCGGAGGGGCCAGATACGCAGTATTTT. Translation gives CASRYAEGPDTQYF.

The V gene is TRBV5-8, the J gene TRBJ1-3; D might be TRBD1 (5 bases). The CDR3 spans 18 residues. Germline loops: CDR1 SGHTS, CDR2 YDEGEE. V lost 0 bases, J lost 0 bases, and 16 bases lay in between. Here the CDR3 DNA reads TGTGCCAGCAGCTTGGATGGGAGGACAAGAACCTCTGGAAACACCATATATTTT. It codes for CASSLDGRTRTSGNTIYF.

CDR3 nucleotide sequence: TGTGCCAGCAGTCTTGACATCGGCACTGAAGCTTTCTTT. It translates to CASSLDIGTEAFF. The J gene is TRBJ1-1, the V gene TRBV2; D is uncertain. The germline CDR1 and CDR2 sequences are SNHLY and FYNNEI. V was cut by 5 bases and J by 4 bases, with 11 bases left in between. The CDR3 length is 13 residues.

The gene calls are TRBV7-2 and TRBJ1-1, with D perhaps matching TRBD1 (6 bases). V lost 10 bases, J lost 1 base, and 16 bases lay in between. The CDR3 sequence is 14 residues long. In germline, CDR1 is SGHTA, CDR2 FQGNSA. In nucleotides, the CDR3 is TGTGCCACCTCCCGTGAACAGGGGAACACTGAAGCTTTCTTT. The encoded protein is CATSREQGNTEAFF.

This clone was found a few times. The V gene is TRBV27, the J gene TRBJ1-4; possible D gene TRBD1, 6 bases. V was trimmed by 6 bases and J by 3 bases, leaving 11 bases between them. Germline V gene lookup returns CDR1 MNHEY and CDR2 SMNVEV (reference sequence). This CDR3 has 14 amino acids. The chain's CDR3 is CASRGGRSNEKLFF. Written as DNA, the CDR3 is TGTGCCAGCAGGGGGGGCCGCTCTAATGAAAAACTGTTTTTT. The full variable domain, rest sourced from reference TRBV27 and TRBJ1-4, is EAQVTQNPRYLITVTGKKLTVTCSQNMNHEYMSWYRQDPGLGLRQIYYSMNVEVTDKGDVPEGYKVSRKEKRNFPLILESPSPNQTSLYFCASRGGRSNEKLFFGSGTQLSVL.

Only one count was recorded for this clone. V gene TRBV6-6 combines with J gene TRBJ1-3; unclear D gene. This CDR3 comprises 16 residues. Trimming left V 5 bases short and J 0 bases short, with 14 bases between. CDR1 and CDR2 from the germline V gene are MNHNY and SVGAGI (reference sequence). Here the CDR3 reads CASSRTEKASGNTIYF. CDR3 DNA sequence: TGTGCCAGCAGTCGGACGGAGAAGGCCTCTGGAAACACCATATATTTT.

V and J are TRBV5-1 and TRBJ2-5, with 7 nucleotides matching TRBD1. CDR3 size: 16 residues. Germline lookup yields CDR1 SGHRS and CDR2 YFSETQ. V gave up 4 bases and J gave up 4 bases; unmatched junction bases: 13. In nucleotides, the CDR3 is TGCGCCAGCAGCGGTACAGGGGTGTCCCAGGGAGAGACCCAGTACTTC. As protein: CASSGTGVSQGETQYF.

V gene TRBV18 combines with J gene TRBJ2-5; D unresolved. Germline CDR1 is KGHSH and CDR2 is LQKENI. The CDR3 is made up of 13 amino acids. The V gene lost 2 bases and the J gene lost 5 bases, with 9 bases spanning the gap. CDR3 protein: CASSPWQVETQYF. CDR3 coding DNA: TGTGCCAGCTCACCATGGCAGGTTGAGACCCAGTACTTC.

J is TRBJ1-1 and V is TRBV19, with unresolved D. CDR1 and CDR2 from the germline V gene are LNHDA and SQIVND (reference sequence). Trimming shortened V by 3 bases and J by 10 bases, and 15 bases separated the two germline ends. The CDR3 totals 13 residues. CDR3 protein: CASSIDLPRAAFF. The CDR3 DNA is TGTGCCAGTAGTATCGACTTACCCCGGGCAGCTTTCTTT.

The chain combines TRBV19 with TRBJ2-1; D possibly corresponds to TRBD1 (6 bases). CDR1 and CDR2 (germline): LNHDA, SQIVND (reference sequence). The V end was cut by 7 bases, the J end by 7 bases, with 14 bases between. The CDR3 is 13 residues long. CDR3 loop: CASTLTGWNEQFF. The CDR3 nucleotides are TGTGCCAGTACGCTCACAGGGTGGAATGAGCAGTTCTTC.

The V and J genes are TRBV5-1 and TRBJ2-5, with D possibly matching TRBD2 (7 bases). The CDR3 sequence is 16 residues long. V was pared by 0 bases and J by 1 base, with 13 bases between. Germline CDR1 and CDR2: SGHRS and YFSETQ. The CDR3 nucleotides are TGCGCCAGCAGCTTGGGCGGCGGGGGCCTCCAAGAGACCCAGTACTTC. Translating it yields CASSLGGGGLQETQYF.

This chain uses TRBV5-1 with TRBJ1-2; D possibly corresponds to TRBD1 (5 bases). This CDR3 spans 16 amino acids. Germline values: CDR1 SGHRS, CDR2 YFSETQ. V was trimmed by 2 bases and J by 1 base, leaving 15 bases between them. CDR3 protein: CASSFVGAGSNYGYTF. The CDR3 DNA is TGCGCCAGCAGCTTCGTAGGGGCAGGGAGTAACTATGGCTACACCTTC.

The chain's CDR3 is CASSQRTTTDTQYF. Written as DNA, the CDR3 is TGTGCCAGCAGTCAACGGACTACGACAGATACGCAGTATTTT. The chain has TRBV2 and TRBJ2-3; the D gene is possibly TRBD2 (6 bases). With 5 bases removed from V and 3 bases from J, the gap between germline ends came to 12 bases. Germline V gene data show CDR1 as SNHLY and CDR2 as FYNNEI. This CDR3 is 14 amino acids long.

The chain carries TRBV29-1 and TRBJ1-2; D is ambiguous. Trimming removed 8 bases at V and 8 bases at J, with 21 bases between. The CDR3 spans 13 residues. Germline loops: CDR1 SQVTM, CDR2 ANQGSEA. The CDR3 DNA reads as TGCAGCACCTCCTACACAGACGCCCTGGGCTACACCTTC. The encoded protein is CSTSYTDALGYTF. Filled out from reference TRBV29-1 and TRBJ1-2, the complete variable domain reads SAVISQKPSRDICQRGTSLTIQCQVDSQVTMMFWYRQQPGQSLTLIATANQGSEATYESGFVIDKFPISRPNLTFSTLTVSNMSPEDSSIYLCSTSYTDALGYTFGSGTRLTVV.

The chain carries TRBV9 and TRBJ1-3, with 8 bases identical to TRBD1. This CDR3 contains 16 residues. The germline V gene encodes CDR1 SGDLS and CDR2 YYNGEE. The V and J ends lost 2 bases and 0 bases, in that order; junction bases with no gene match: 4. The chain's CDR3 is CASSVQGAISGNTIYF. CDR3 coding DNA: TGTGCCAGCAGCGTTCAGGGGGCTATCTCTGGAAACACCATATATTTT.

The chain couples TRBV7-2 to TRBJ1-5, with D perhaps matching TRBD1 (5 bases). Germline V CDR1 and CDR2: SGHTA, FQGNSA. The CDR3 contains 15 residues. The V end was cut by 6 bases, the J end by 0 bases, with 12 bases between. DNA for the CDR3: TGTGCCAGCAGTCGACAGCTAGATAGCAATCAGCCCCAGCATTTT. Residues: CASSRQLDSNQPQHF.

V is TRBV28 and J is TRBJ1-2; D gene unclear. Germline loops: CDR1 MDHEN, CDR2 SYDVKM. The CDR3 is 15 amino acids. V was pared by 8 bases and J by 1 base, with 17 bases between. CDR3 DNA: TGTGCCAGCTACCCCCGGGCGTTTAATAACTATGGCTACACCTTC. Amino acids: CASYPRAFNNYGYTF.

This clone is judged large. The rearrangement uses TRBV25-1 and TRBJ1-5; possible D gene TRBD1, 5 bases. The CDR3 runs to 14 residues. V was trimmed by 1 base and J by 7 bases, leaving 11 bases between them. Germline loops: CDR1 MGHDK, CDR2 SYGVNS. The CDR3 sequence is CASSESGRVQPQHF. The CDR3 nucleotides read TGTGCCAGCAGTGAATCAGGCAGGGTACAGCCCCAGCATTTT.

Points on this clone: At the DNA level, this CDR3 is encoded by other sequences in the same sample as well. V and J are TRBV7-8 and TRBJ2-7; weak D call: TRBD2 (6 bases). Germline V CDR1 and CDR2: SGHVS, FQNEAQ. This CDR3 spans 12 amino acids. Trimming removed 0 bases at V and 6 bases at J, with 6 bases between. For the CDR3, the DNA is TGTGCCAGCAGCTTAGCGGGGGGCGAGCAGTACTTC. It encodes CASSLAGGEQYF.

CDR3 DNA: TGCAGTGCTAGTATCGGGGACAGGAGCACAGATACGCAGTATTTT. It translates to CSASIGDRSTDTQYF. The rearrangement links TRBV20-1 to TRBJ2-3; TRBD1 agrees at 8 bases. Germline CDR1 reads DFQATT; CDR2 reads SNEGSKA (reference sequence). J lost 0 bases, V lost 3 bases, and 5 bases had no gene match. CDR3 length equals 15 residues.

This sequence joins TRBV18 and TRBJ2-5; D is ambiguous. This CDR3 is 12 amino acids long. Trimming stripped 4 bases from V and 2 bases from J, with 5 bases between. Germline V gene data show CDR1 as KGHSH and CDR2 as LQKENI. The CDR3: CASSRSQETQYF. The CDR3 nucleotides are TGTGCCAGCTCACGGTCACAAGAGACCCAGTACTTC.